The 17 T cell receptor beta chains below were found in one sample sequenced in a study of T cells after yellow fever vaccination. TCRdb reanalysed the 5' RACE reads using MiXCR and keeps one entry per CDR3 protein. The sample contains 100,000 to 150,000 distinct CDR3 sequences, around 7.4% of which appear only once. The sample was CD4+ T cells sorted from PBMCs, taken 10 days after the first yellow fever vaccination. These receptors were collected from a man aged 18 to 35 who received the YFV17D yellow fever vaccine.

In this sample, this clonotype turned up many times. CDR3 loop: CASSSSGGAPYNEQFF. Here the CDR3 DNA reads TGCGCCAGCAGCTCTAGCGGGGGGGCACCCTACAATGAGCAGTTCTTC. V and J are TRBV5-1 and TRBJ2-1, with 12 bases matching TRBD2. Looked up from germline, CDR1 is SGHRS and CDR2 is YFSETQ. The V segment lost 3 bases and the J segment 2 bases; nucleotides outside the gene matches: 3. The CDR3 has 16 residues.

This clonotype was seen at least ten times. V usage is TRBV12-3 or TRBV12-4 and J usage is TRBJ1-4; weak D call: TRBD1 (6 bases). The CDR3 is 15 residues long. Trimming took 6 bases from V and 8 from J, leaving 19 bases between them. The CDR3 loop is CASRNYREGSEKLFF. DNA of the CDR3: TGTGCCAGCAGAAACTACAGGGAAGGTTCAGAAAAACTGTTTTTT.

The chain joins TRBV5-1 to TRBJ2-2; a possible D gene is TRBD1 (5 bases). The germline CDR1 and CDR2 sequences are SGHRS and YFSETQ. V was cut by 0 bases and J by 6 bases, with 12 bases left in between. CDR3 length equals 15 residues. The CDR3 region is CASSLAAGFAGELFF. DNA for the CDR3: TGCGCCAGCAGCTTGGCTGCAGGGTTTGCCGGGGAGCTGTTTTTT.

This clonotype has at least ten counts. CDR3 loop: CASSLGWVNNEQFF. For the CDR3, the DNA is TGTGCCAGCAGTCTCGGGTGGGTCAACAATGAGCAGTTCTTC. The chain joins TRBV12-3 or TRBV12-4 to TRBJ2-1; no firm D call. V shed 5 bases and J shed 5 bases, with 13 bases lying between them. This CDR3 is 14 amino acids long.

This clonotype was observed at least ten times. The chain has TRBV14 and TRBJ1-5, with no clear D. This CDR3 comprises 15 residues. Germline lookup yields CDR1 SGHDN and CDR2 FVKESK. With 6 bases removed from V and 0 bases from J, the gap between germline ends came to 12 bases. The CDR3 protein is CASRSGKYSNQPQHF. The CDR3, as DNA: TGTGCCAGCAGGTCCGGTAAATATAGCAATCAGCCCCAGCATTTT.

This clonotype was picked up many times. As DNA, the CDR3 is TGTGCCACCAGGGGGACAGGGGGTGGGGGCAATGAGCAGTTCTTC. Its protein is CATRGTGGGGNEQFF. The gene calls are TRBV24-1 and TRBJ2-1, with TRBD1 identical over 11 bases. From germline, CDR1 is KGHDR and CDR2 SFDVKD. J was trimmed by 6 bases and V by 7 bases; bases with no gene match: 7. The CDR3 is 15 residues long.

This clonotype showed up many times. The CDR3 here is CAISDKAQEGDEQFF. The DNA of the CDR3 is TGTGCCATCAGTGACAAGGCGCAGGAAGGGGATGAGCAGTTCTTC. The V gene is TRBV10-3, the J gene TRBJ2-1, with D perhaps TRBD1 (5 bases). The CDR3 spans 15 residues. With 3 bases removed from V and 8 bases from J, the gap between germline ends came to 17 bases. Germline lookup yields CDR1 ENHRY and CDR2 SYGVKD.

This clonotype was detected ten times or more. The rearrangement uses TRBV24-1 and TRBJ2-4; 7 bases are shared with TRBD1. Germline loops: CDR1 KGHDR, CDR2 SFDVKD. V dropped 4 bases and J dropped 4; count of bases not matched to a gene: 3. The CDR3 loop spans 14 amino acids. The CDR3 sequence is CATSEGGRKNIQYF. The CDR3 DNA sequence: TGTGCCACCAGTGAAGGGGGCCGAAAAAACATTCAGTACTTC.

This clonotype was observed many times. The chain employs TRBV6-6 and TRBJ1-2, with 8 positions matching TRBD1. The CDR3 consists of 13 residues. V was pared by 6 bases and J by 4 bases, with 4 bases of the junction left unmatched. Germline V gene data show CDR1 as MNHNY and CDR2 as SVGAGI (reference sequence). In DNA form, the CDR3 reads TGTGCCAGCAGACCCACAGGGGGCTATGGCTACACCTTC. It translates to CASRPTGGYGYTF.

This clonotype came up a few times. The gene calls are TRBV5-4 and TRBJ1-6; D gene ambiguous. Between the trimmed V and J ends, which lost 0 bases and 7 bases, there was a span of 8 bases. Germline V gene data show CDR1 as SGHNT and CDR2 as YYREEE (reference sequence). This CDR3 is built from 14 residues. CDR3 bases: TGTGCCAGCAGCTTGGACAGTCTCAATTCACCCCTCCACTTT. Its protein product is CASSLDSLNSPLHF.

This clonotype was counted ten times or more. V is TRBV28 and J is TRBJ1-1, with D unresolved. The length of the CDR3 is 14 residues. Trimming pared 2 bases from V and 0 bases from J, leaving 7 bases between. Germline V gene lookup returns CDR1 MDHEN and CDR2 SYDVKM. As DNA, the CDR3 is TGTGCCAGCAGTTTAAACACCATGAACACTGAAGCTTTCTTT. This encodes CASSLNTMNTEAFF.

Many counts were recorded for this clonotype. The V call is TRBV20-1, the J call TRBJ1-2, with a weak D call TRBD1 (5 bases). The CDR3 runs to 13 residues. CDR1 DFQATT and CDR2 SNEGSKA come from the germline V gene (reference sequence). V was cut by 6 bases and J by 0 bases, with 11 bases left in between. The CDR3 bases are TGCAGTGCAGAACAGGCAGCTAACTATGGCTACACCTTC. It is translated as CSAEQAANYGYTF.

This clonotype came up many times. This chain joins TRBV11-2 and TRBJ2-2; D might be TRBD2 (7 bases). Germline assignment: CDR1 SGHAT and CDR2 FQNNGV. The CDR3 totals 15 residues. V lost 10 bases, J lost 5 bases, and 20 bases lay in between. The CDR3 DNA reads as TGTGCCAACGAAGGGGGGGGGGCCCGAACCGGGGAGCTGTTTTTT. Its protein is CANEGGGARTGELFF.

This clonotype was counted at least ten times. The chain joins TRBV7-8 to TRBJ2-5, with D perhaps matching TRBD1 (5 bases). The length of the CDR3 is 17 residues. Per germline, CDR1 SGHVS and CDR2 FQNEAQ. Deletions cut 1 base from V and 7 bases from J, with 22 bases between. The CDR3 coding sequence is TGTGCCAGCAGCTTAGTTTTCCTCAACTACACCAGGGCGACCCAGTACTTC. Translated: CASSLVFLNYTRATQYF.

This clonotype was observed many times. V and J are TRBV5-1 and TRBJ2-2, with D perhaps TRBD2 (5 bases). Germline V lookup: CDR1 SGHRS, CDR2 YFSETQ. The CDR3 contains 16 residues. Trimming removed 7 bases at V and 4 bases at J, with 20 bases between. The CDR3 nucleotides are TGCGCCAGCGCGTTCGGGGAGCGGATAACCACCGGGGAGCTGTTTTTT. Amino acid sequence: CASAFGERITTGELFF.

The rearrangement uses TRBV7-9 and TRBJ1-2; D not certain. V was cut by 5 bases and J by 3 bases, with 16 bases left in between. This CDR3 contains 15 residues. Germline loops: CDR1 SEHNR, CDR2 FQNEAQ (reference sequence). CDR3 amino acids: CASSQVSHGDYGYTF. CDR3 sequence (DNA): TGTGCCAGCAGCCAGGTTAGCCATGGTGACTATGGCTACACCTTC.

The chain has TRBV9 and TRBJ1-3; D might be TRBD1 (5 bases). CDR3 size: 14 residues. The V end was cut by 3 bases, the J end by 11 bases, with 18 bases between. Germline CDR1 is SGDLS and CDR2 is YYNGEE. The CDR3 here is CASSADGRTTAIYF. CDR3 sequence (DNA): TGTGCCAGCAGCGCCGATGGGCGGACAACTGCCATATATTTT.